This T cell receptor beta chain originates from a study of circulating and synovial CD4+ cells in juvenile arthritis. Points from the study as a whole: Bulk blood CD4 samples held at least an order of magnitude more or fewer genomes than CPL. Circulating pathogenic-like and bulk T cells looked alike by Vbeta family usage. Bulk blood CD4 repertoires were more diverse than these. Circulating pathogenic-like lymphocytes shared a substantially higher fraction of CDR3 sequences with synovium than bulk blood.

The CDR3 has 15 residues. The V end lost 1 base, the J end lost 2 bases, and 6 bases lay between the germline ends. The germline gives CDR1 SGHVS, CDR2 FNYEAQ. Comments on this clone: Antigen specificity is unknown. Other DNA sequences within the sample encode an identical CDR3.

Clones were read by immunoSEQ multiplex PCR, and TCRdb kept only the in-frame ones, dropping some. The sample consists of over 13,000 clones, roughly 83% of them appearing once. The sample was CD4+ T cells from synovial fluid. The source of this sequence is a human patient with juvenile idiopathic arthritis. Some clones in this sample may be carry-over from other donors' samples. The rearrangement uses TRBV7-6 and TRBJ1-6, with no clear D. The CDR3 sequence is CASSLDGPYNSPLHF. The CDR3 nucleotides are TGTGCCAGCAGCTTAGATGGGCCCTATAATTCACCCCTCCACTTT. Using reference TRBV7-6 and TRBJ1-6 for the parts outside the CDR3, the full variable domain is GAGVSQSPRYKVTKRGQDVALRCDPISGHVSLYWYRQALGQGPEFLTYFNYEAQQDKSGLPNDRFSAERPEGSISTLTIQRTEQRDSAMYRCASSLDGPYNSPLHFGNGTRLTVT.